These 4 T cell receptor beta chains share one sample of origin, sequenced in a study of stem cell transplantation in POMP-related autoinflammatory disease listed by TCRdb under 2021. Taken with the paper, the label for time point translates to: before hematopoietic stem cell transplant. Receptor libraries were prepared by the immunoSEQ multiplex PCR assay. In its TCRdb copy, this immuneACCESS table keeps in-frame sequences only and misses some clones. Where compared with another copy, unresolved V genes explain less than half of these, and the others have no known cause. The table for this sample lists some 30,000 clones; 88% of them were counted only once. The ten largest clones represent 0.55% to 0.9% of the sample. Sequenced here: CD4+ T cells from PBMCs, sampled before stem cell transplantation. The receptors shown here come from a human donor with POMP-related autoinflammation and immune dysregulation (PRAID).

As DNA, the CDR3 is TGTGCCAGCAGGTACACCGGGGAGCTGTTTTTT. Amino acids: CASRYTGELFF. V gene TRBV28 combines with J gene TRBJ2-2; D remains ambiguous. Trimming pared 6 bases from V and 3 bases from J, leaving 2 bases between. Germline V gene lookup returns CDR1 MDHEN and CDR2 SYDVKM. CDR3 length: 11 residues.

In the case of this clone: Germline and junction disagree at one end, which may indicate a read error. CDR3 loop: CASRGGGGRSAF. DNA for the CDR3: TGTGCCAGTCGGGGGGGCGGCGGCCGGTCTGCCTTT. This chain joins TRBV19 and TRBJ1-1; D possibly corresponds to TRBD1 (6 bases). The germline V gene has CDR1 LNHDA and CDR2 SQIVND (reference sequence). The CDR3 runs to 12 residues.

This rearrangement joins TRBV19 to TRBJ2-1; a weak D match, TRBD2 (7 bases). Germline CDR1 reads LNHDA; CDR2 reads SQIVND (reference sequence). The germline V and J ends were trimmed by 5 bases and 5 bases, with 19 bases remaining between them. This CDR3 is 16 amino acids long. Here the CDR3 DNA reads TGTGCCAGTAGTCCCGGGGGCCTCCGGGGGGACAATGAGCAGTTCTTC. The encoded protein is CASSPGGLRGDNEQFF.

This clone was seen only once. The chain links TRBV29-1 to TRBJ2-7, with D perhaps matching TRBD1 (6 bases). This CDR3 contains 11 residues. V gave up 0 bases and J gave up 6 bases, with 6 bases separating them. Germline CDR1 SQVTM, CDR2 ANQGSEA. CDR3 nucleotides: TGCAGCGTTGAAGAGACAGGCGAGCAGTACTTC. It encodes CSVEETGEQYF.